The entry below gives a single T cell receptor beta chain sequence along with its context. The data originate from a study of T-cell memory formation after mild COVID-19. Germline assignment: CDR1 SGHTA and CDR2 FQGNSA. This CDR3 comprises 18 residues. Deletions cut 1 base from V and 0 bases from J, with 18 bases between. From the 5' RACE reads, TCRdb called clonotypes with MiXCR, one entry per CDR3 protein. The sample contains about 350,000 distinct CDR3 sequences, approximately 15% of which appear only once. This clonotype was obtained from a man aged 18-30 years who had mild COVID-19 (a few samples of this study predate the infection). Cell type and time point are not known. The material sequenced was PBMCs or a T cell subset sorted from them (not recorded which). This sequence joins TRBV7-2 and TRBJ1-1; unclear D gene. The CDR3 loop reads CASSLGPRGGSMNTEAFF. CDR3 in DNA: TGTGCCAGCAGCTTAGGGCCCCGGGGTGGGAGTATGAACACTGAAGCTTTCTTT. The full variable domain, completed using reference TRBV7-2 and TRBJ1-1, is GAGVSQSPSNKVTEKGKDVELRCDPISGHTALYWYRQSLGQGLEFLIYFQGNSAPDKSGLPSDRFSAERTGGSVSTLTIQRTQQEDSAVYLCASSLGPRGGSMNTEAFFGQGTRLTVV.